This entry lists 23 T cell receptor beta chains sequenced from one sample in a study of technical replicates of blood from a few donors listed by TCRdb under 2017. Library method: the immunoSEQ multiplex PCR assay. TCRdb's version of the immuneACCESS table is confined to in-frame rearrangements and falls short of the full clone set. An unresolved V gene accounts for under half of the shortfall where checked; the remainder is of unknown origin. The sample contains roughly 85,000 clones, about 94% of them found a single time. The leading ten clones occupy under 0.3% of the sample. Sequencing input: T cells isolated from PBMCs. These receptors all stem from a human donor in good health.

The rearrangement joins TRBV27 to TRBJ2-5, with no clear D. Trimming pared 5 bases from V and 4 bases from J, leaving 17 bases between. The germline V gene has CDR1 MNHEY and CDR2 SMNVEV (reference sequence). This CDR3 spans 15 amino acids. CDR3: CASSGRWVSAETQYF. DNA for the CDR3: TGTGCCAGCAGTGGGCGTTGGGTTTCGGCAGAGACCCAGTACTTC.

The chain has TRBV5-1 and TRBJ2-7; 12 bases fit TRBD2. This CDR3 has 15 amino acids. V lost 1 base, J lost 6 bases, and 5 bases stayed unmatched. From germline, CDR1 is SGHRS and CDR2 YFSETQ. The CDR3 region is CASSLLAGGSGEQYF. The CDR3 coding sequence is TGCGCCAGCAGCTTGCTAGCGGGAGGGTCGGGCGAGCAGTACTTC.

The genes are TRBV27 and TRBJ1-4; 12 nucleotides align to TRBD1. CDR1 is MNHEY and CDR2 is SMNVEV in the germline V gene (reference sequence). This CDR3 is 15 amino acids long. The junction had 3 bases not matched to a gene; V was cut back by 0 bases and J by 10 bases. For the CDR3, the DNA is TGTGCCAGCAGTTTATCTGGGACAGGGGGCGTAAAACTGTTTTTT. As protein: CASSLSGTGGVKLFF. Supplemented by reference TRBV27 and TRBJ1-4, the full variable domain reads EAQVTQNPRYLITVTGKKLTVTCSQNMNHEYMSWYRQDPGLGLRQIYYSMNVEVTDKGDVPEGYKVSRKEKRNFPLILESPSPNQTSLYFCASSLSGTGGVKLFFGSGTQLSVL.

The chain combines TRBV18 with TRBJ1-4; D is unresolved. V lost 3 bases, J lost 3 bases, and 17 bases lay in between. Germline CDR1 and CDR2: KGHSH and LQKENI. CDR3 length: 17 amino acids. The CDR3 protein is CASSPFFLGSANEKLFF. In nucleotides, the CDR3 is TGTGCCAGCTCACCGTTTTTTTTGGGCTCGGCTAATGAAAAACTGTTTTTT.

The rearrangement links TRBV5-6 to TRBJ1-1; TRBD1 agrees at 9 bases. The trim removed 4 bases at V and 4 bases at J, leaving 20 bases unmatched. The CDR3 has 19 residues. Germline-derived CDR1 and CDR2 are SGHDT and YYEEEE. Here the CDR3 reads CASSHGATGGAYWGTEAFF. The CDR3 DNA reads as TGTGCCAGCAGCCACGGGGCGACAGGGGGTGCCTATTGGGGCACTGAAGCTTTCTTT.

The chain employs TRBV11-2 and TRBJ1-2; TRBD1 is a possible D gene (6 bases). With 1 base removed from V and 4 bases from J, the gap between germline ends came to 10 bases. The CDR3 loop spans 14 amino acids. The germline gives CDR1 SGHAT, CDR2 FQNNGV. CDR3 bases: TGTGCCAGCAGCTTAGGGCCCAGGGGCTATGGCTACACCTTC. Translating gives CASSLGPRGYGYTF.

This rearrangement joins TRBV18 to TRBJ2-7, with 7 bases matching TRBD2. Germline V CDR1 and CDR2: KGHSH, LQKENI. The CDR3 is 15 amino acids. The V segment lost 2 bases and the J segment 0 bases; nucleotides outside the gene matches: 4. The CDR3 protein is CASSPDSGISYEQYF. The CDR3 bases are TGTGCCAGCTCACCAGACAGCGGGATCTCCTACGAGCAGTACTTC.

The chain links TRBV4-1 to TRBJ2-7; D gene uncertain. CDR3 length equals 16 residues. Germline CDR1 MGHRA, CDR2 YSYEKL. With 0 bases removed from V and 3 bases from J, the gap between germline ends came to 15 bases. This CDR3 is CASSQDISFRSYEQYF. CDR3 sequence (DNA): TGCGCCAGCAGCCAAGATATTTCGTTTCGTAGCTACGAGCAGTACTTC.

The chain combines TRBV5-1 with TRBJ2-7; D remains ambiguous. The ends were cut back, 1 base at V and 2 bases at J, with 10 bases in the middle. Germline loops: CDR1 SGHRS, CDR2 YFSETQ. CDR3 length equals 14 residues. The CDR3 sequence is CASSLRFPPYEQYF. DNA for the CDR3: TGCGCCAGCAGCTTGCGGTTCCCCCCCTACGAGCAGTACTTC.

This clone has just a few counts. Germline is not matched at one junction end, which may reflect a read error. This sequence joins TRBV10-1 and TRBJ1-2; 7 nucleotides agree with TRBD1. CDR1 is WNHNN and CDR2 is SYGVQD in the germline V gene (reference sequence). The CDR3 length is 15 residues. The CDR3 region has the DNA TGCGCCAGCAGTGAGTCCCGACAGGGCCAGGTTGGCTACGCCTTC. Protein product: CASSESRQGQVGYAF.

The gene calls are TRBV11-2 and TRBJ2-1, with TRBD2 matching over 10 bases. CDR1 SGHAT and CDR2 FQNNGV come from the germline V gene. The CDR3 runs 17 residues. Trimming removed 0 bases from V and 5 bases from J; junction bases left unmatched: 7. CDR3 coding DNA: TGTGCCAGCAGCTTAGATCCCGGACTAGCGGCCAACAATGAGCAGTTCTTC. Its translation is CASSLDPGLAANNEQFF.

The CDR3 protein is CASNPRAGGSYEQYF. The DNA of the CDR3 is TGTGCCAGTAACCCAAGGGCGGGAGGCTCCTACGAGCAGTACTTC. The genes are TRBV19 and TRBJ2-7, with 8 nucleotides matching TRBD2. The CDR3 runs to 15 residues. Trimming removed 7 bases from V and 0 bases from J; junction bases left unmatched: 8. The germline CDR1 and CDR2 sequences are LNHDA and SQIVND (reference sequence).

This clone turned up a few times. The chain couples TRBV20-1 to TRBJ1-1; D gene ambiguous. CDR1 DFQATT and CDR2 SNEGSKA come from the germline V gene (reference sequence). CDR3 size: 11 residues. V lost 7 bases to trimming and J lost 4 bases, with 10 bases between them. CDR3 sequence (DNA): TGCAGTGTGTCAGGATTCACTGAAGCTTTCTTT. It encodes CSVSGFTEAFF.

This chain uses TRBV30 with TRBJ1-2; possible D gene TRBD1, 6 bases. Germline assignment: CDR1 GTSNPN and CDR2 SVGIG (reference sequence). V was clipped by 2 bases and J by 6 bases, with 19 bases between them. The CDR3 covers 15 residues. The CDR3 loop is CAWSWKTGYGNGYTF. CDR3 coding DNA: TGTGCCTGGAGTTGGAAAACAGGGTATGGGAATGGCTACACCTTC.

This sequence joins TRBV28 and TRBJ2-7, with 8 bases identical to TRBD2. The CDR3 is 12 amino acids. Germline V gene lookup returns CDR1 MDHEN and CDR2 SYDVKM. With V trimmed by 6 bases and J by 3 bases, 1 base remained unmatched. The CDR3 sequence is CASRGLVYEQYF. In DNA form, the CDR3 reads TGTGCCAGCAGGGGACTAGTCTACGAGCAGTACTTC. The variable domain in full, with the rest retrieved from reference TRBV28 and TRBJ2-7, is DVKVTQSSRYLVKRTGEKVFLECVQDMDHENMFWYRQDPGLGLRLIYFSYDVKMKEKGDIPEGYSVSREKKERFSLILESASTNQTSMYLCASRGLVYEQYFGPGTRLTVT.

This clone has only one observation. The CDR3 coding sequence is TGTGCCAGCAGTCAGTACAGGGGAATCTACGAGCAGTACTTC. Translation: CASSQYRGIYEQYF. This sequence joins TRBV6-1 and TRBJ2-7, with 7 nucleotides matching TRBD1. CDR1 and CDR2 from the germline V gene are MNHNS and SASEGT. CDR3 length: 14 amino acids. The V gene end was trimmed by 5 bases and the J gene end by 3 bases; junction bases not matched to a gene: 7.

J is TRBJ2-5 and V is TRBV14; 10 nucleotides align to TRBD1. Germline V gene data show CDR1 as SGHDN and CDR2 as FVKESK. The CDR3 contains 16 residues. V was pared by 4 bases and J by 5 bases, with 10 bases of the junction left unmatched. The DNA of the CDR3 is TGTGCCAGCAGCCTCGGGACAGGGGTAATCGGGGAGACCCAGTACTTC. Its protein is CASSLGTGVIGETQYF.

This chain links TRBV6-5 with TRBJ1-3; tentatively, D is TRBD1 (5 bases). The CDR3 contains 15 residues. V gave up 0 bases and J gave up 4 bases, with 10 bases separating them. Germline assignment: CDR1 MNHEY and CDR2 SVGAGI. CDR3 sequence: CASSYSTVGGNTIYF. CDR3 nucleotide sequence: TGTGCCAGCAGTTACTCGACAGTGGGAGGAAACACCATATATTTT.

CDR3 loop: CASSLYQVGDTQYF. Here the CDR3 DNA reads TGCGCCAGCAGCTTGTATCAGGTTGGAGATACGCAGTATTTT. The chain links TRBV5-1 to TRBJ2-3; no firm D call. The CDR3 is 14 residues long. The V end was cut by 1 base, the J end by 5 bases, with 11 bases between. CDR1 is SGHRS and CDR2 is YFSETQ in the germline V gene.

The J gene is TRBJ2-7, the V gene TRBV2, with 8 bases matching TRBD2. Germline values: CDR1 SNHLY, CDR2 FYNNEI. With V trimmed by 8 bases and J by 4 bases, 7 bases remained unmatched. The CDR3 contains 13 residues. Written as DNA, the CDR3 is TGTGCCAGCGGCCTAGCGGGTGCTTACGAGCAGTACTTC. This encodes CASGLAGAYEQYF.

The genes are TRBV20-1 and TRBJ2-5; no clear D gene. The length of the CDR3 is 10 residues. Trimming took 7 bases from V and 4 from J, leaving 7 bases between them. Germline V gene lookup returns CDR1 DFQATT and CDR2 SNEGSKA (reference sequence). In DNA form, the CDR3 reads TGCAGTGGGAGAGCAGAGACCCAGTACTTC. Its translation is CSGRAETQYF.

The rearrangement uses TRBV27 and TRBJ2-2; possible D gene TRBD2, 6 bases. Per the germline V gene, CDR1 is MNHEY and CDR2 is SMNVEV (reference sequence). Trimming pared 4 bases from V and 6 bases from J, leaving 27 bases between. The CDR3 covers 19 residues. CDR3 in amino acids: CASSSRESPSSNVPGELFF. The CDR3 DNA is TGTGCCAGCAGTTCCCGGGAGAGTCCCTCCTCTAATGTACCCGGGGAGCTGTTTTTT.

The chain recombines TRBV6-1 with TRBJ1-5; D perhaps matches TRBD1 (5 bases). Per the germline V gene, CDR1 is MNHNS and CDR2 is SASEGT. CDR3 length: 16 amino acids. The V end lost 1 base, the J end lost 2 bases, and 12 bases lay between the germline ends. The CDR3 here is CASSEGDWPGNQPQHF. CDR3 coding DNA: TGTGCCAGCAGTGAAGGGGACTGGCCTGGCAATCAGCCCCAGCATTTT.